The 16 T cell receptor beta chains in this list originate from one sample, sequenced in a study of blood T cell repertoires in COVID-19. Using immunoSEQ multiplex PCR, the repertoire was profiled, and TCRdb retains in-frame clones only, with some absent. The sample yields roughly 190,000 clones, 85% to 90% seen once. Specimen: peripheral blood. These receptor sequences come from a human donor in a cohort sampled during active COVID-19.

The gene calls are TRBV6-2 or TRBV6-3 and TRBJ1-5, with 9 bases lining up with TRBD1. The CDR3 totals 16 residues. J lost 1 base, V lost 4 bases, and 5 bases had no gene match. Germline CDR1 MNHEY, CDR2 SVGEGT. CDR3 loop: CASSSIGTGSNQPQHF. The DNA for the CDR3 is TGTGCCAGCAGTTCTATAGGGACAGGGAGCAATCAGCCCCAGCATTTT.

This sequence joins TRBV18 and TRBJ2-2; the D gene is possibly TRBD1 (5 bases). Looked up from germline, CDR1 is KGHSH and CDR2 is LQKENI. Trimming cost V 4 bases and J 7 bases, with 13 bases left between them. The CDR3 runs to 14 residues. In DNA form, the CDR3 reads TGTGCCAGCTCACGGCAGGGAAACGACGGGGAGCTGTTTTTT. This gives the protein CASSRQGNDGELFF.

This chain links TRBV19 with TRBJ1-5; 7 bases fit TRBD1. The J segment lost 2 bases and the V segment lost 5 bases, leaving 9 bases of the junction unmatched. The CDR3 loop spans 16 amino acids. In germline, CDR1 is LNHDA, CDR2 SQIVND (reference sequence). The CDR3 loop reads CASSPDRDLGNQPQHF. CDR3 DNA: TGTGCCAGTAGTCCCGACAGGGATCTTGGCAATCAGCCCCAGCATTTT.

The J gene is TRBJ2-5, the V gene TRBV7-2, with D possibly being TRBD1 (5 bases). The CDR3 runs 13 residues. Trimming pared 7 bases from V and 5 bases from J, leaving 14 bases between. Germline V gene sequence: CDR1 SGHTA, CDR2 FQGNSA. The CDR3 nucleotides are TGTGCCAGCATTCCTGGGGCCTCGGAGACCCAGTACTTC. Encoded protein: CASIPGASETQYF.

The CDR3 reads CASSLGTGGPYEQYF. The CDR3 DNA is TGTGCCAGCAGCTTAGGAACAGGGGGTCCCTACGAGCAGTACTTC. The chain joins TRBV7-9 to TRBJ2-7, with TRBD1 matching 8 bases. In germline, CDR1 is SEHNR, CDR2 FQNEAQ (reference sequence). This CDR3 region has 15 residues. J lost 2 bases, V lost 1 base, and 4 bases had no gene match.

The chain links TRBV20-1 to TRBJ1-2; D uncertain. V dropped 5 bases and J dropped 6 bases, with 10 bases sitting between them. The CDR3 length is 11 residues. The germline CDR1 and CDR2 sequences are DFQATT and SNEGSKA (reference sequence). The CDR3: CSASYSHGYTF. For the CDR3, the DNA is TGCAGTGCTTCCTACAGTCATGGCTACACCTTC.

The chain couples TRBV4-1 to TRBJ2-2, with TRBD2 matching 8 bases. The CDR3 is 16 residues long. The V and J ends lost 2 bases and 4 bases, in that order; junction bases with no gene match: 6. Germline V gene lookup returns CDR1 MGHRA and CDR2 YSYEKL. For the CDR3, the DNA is TGCGCCAGCAGCCAACTAGCGGGTCGGGGCACCGGGGAGCTGTTTTTT. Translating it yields CASSQLAGRGTGELFF.

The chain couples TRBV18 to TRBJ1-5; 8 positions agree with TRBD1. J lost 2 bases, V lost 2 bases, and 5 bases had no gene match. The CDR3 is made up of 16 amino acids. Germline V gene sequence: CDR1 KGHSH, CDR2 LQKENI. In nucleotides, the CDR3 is TGTGCCAGCTCACCAAACGGACAGGGAGGCAATCAGCCCCAGCATTTT. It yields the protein CASSPNGQGGNQPQHF.

The CDR3: CASSMTGTEQYF. The CDR3 coding sequence is TGTGCCAGCAGTATGACAGGGACCGAGCAGTACTTC. The chain recombines TRBV27 with TRBJ2-7; 7 nucleotides match TRBD1. The CDR3 runs 12 residues. CDR1 is MNHEY, CDR2 SMNVEV, per germline (reference sequence). Unmatched junction bases numbered 4, after V lost 5 bases and J lost 6 bases.

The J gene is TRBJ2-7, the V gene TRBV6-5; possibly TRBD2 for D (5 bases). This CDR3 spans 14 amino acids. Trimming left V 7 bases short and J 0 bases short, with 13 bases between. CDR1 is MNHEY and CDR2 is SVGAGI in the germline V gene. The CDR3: CASKESGFSYEQYF. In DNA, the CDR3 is TGTGCCAGCAAGGAGAGCGGTTTCTCCTACGAGCAGTACTTC.

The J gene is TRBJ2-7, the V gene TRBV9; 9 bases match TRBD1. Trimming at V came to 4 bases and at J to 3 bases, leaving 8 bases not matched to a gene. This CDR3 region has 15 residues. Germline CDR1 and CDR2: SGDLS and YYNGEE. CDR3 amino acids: CASSPQGAVGYEQYF. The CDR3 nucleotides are TGTGCCAGCAGCCCACAGGGGGCGGTGGGCTACGAGCAGTACTTC. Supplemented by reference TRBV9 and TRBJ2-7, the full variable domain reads DSGVTQTPKHLITATGQRVTLRCSPRSGDLSVYWYQQSLDQGLQFLIQYYNGEERAKGNILERFSAQQFPDLHSELNLSSLELGDSALYFCASSPQGAVGYEQYFGPGTRLTVT.

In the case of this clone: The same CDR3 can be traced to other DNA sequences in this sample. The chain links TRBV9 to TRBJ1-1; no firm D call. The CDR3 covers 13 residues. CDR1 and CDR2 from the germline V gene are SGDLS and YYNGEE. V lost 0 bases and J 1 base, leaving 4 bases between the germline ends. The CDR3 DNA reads TGTGCCAGCAGCGTAGAACAGAACACTGAAGCTTTCTTT. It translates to CASSVEQNTEAFF.

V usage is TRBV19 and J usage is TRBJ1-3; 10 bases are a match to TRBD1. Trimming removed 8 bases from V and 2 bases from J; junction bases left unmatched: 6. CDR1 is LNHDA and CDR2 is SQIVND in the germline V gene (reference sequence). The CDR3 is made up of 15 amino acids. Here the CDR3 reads CASRTGGKAGNTIYF. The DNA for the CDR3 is TGTGCCAGTCGGACAGGGGGTAAGGCTGGAAACACCATATATTTT.

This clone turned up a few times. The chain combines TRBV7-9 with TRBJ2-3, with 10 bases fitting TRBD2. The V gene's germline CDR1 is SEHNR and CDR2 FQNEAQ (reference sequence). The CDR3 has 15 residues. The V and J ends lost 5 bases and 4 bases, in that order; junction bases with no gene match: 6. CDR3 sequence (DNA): TGTGCCAGCAGCCACGGGACTAGCGACTCAGATACGCAGTATTTT. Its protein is CASSHGTSDSDTQYF.

The CDR3 DNA reads TGTGCCAGCAGAGGGACTAGCGCATACAATGAGCAGTTCTTC. Translating it yields CASRGTSAYNEQFF. The rearrangement uses TRBV6-6 and TRBJ2-1, with TRBD2 identical over 10 bases. Germline lookup yields CDR1 MNHNY and CDR2 SVGAGI (reference sequence). Losses at the gene ends were 6 bases for V and 4 bases for J; bases not matched to a gene: 3. The CDR3 runs to 14 residues.

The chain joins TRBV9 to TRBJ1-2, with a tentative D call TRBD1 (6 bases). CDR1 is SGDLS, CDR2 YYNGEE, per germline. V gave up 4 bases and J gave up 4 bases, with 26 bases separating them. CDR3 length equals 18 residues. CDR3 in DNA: TGTGCCAGCAGCCCGCGCCCCACGCCAGGACAGCGCGCCTATGGCTACACCTTC. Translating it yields CASSPRPTPGQRAYGYTF.